Listed below are T cell receptor beta chains from one sample, sequenced in a study of blood T cell repertoires in COVID-19. TCRdb's copy holds only in-frame clones and misses some; the assay was immunoSEQ multiplex PCR. This sample has roughly 230,000 clones, with nearly 90% found just once. The sequenced sample was peripheral blood. The receptor source for this set is a woman aged 60-75 years with COVID-19, enrolled during active disease. Each CDR3 is given with its conserved first and last residue. Fields, in order: J gene, D gene, V gene, CDR3 protein. D genes are given only for firm matches.

>TRBJ2-7|NA|TRBV4-1
CASSQVSQGPAYEQYF
>TRBJ2-3|NA|TRBV5-1
CASSLAGFDTDTQYF
>TRBJ1-2|NA|TRBV9
CASSVDPTYGYTF
>TRBJ2-7|NA|TRBV5-8
CASSPRGMSSYEQYF
>TRBJ2-7|TRBD2|TRBV7-2
CASSLVASGGKSSYEQYF
>TRBJ1-2|TRBD1|TRBV9
CASSAGGYGYTF
>TRBJ1-5|TRBD1|TRBV19
CASSVNRGEQPQHF
>TRBJ1-6|TRBD1|TRBV18
CASSPMTGVNSPLHF
>TRBJ2-5|NA|TRBV6-5
CASARAGVQETQYF
>TRBJ2-1|NA|TRBV9
CASSVGGTPISEQFF
>TRBJ1-3|NA|TRBV3-1/TRBV3-2
CASSQLSRDTIYF
>TRBJ1-5|NA|TRBV6-6
CASSWSPYSNQPQHF
>TRBJ2-5|NA|TRBV15
CATSTRQAPGTQYF
>TRBJ2-7|NA|TRBV6-5
CATLGGGNSYEQYF
>TRBJ2-2|NA|TRBV18
CASSIGRSNTGELFF
>TRBJ1-3|NA|TRBV12-3/TRBV12-4
CASSFLRADTIYF
>TRBJ1-2|TRBD1|TRBV5-8
CASSLGQGRYGYTF
>TRBJ1-1|NA|TRBV7-8
CASSLERFRRAKAFF
>TRBJ2-2|NA|TRBV9
CASSVRGGADTGELFF
>TRBJ2-1|NA|TRBV6-5
CASSYEGRGNEQFF
>TRBJ2-5|NA|TRBV19
CASSSRGAHVETQYF
>TRBJ1-1|TRBD1|TRBV11-3
CASSRQGSTEAFF
>TRBJ1-1|NA|TRBV19
CASGEGGTEAFF
>TRBJ1-6|TRBD1|TRBV10-2
CASSRDRANSPLHF
>TRBJ2-1|NA|TRBV27
CASSFPGDWNEQFF
>TRBJ1-1|NA|TRBV27
CASSWTANTEAFF
>TRBJ1-3|TRBD1|TRBV6-5
CASSTTGAGNTIYF
>TRBJ1-2|TRBD1|TRBV4-3
CASSQGDITGEGYTF
>TRBJ2-5|TRBD2|TRBV5-4
CASSFFSAGGQETQYF
>TRBJ1-1|NA|TRBV5-1
CASSLGSGTEAFF